This T cell receptor (beta chain) was sequenced in a study of blood T cell repertoires in COVID-19 (TCRdb year 2020). Regarding the study in general: The collaborator samples originated in the United States, Italy and Spain and spanned the acute and convalescent phases of COVID-19. The prospective study material was composed of cDNA or gDNA derived from T cells, B-cell-depleted T cells, or PBMCs. Subjects who had been exposed to COVID-19, were actively infected with it, or had recovered from it provided the deeply sampled blood TCRbeta repertoires that made up the dataset. The repertoires were made available in a free public database intended to serve as a resource for research on the immune response to SARS-CoV-2. Samples were obtained from the ongoing ImmuneRACE study (first 160 participants) and from 1,000 to 1,500 subjects provided by 6 global collaborators. Sample metadata almost always included a de-identified subject ID, COVID-19 status, age in years and sex. Where available, HLA class I and class II types were taken from metadata supplied by the sample provider and were not determined by assay-based typing.

Details on this clone: No antigen is known for it. No base quality values were provided; no much bigger clone lies one nucleotide off.

TCRbeta CDR3 regions were amplified from genomic DNA by means of the immunoSEQ Assay, a bias-controlled multiplex PCR. The original pipeline was this. The number of nucleated cells in each sample was estimated from the amplification of reference gene primers within the assay. Sequence reads were collapsed and filtered to measure the absolute abundance of every unique TCRbeta CDR3 rearrangement. For each sample, productive Simpson clonality was calculated as the square root of Simpson's diversity index across productive rearrangements. As stored in TCRdb, this immuneACCESS dataset retains in-frame rearrangements with V and J assigned. A fraction of the clones does not appear; measured against another copy, unresolved V genes explain less than half of the discrepancy, and the remainder lacks a known reason. V, J and clone size reflect that table, while D and trimming were determined from the DNA. This sample is represented by about 120,000 clones; over 80% of them were singletons. Under 5% of the sample lies in the top ten.

The CDR3 has 16 amino acids, counting the end cysteine and phenylalanine. CDR3 DNA is the only sequence kept; it has 48 bases, read in frame from the first base. The CDR1 and CDR2 encoded by the germline V gene are SGHRS and YFSETQ. V is pruned by 4 bases and J by 10 bases, leaving 17 bases of the junction without a gene match. In the prospective study, participants were roughly 18 to 95 years old, resided in 24 geographic areas of the United States, and were enrolled through a virtual design. In the prospective study, cohorts were assigned on the basis of participant-reported clinical history obtained from a screening survey and a study questionnaire. Recovered participants in ImmuneRACE Cohort 3 were defined by two consecutive negative NP/OP PCR tests, clearance by a healthcare professional, or resolution of symptoms. Each participant in the prospective study had whole blood, serum and a nasopharyngeal or oropharyngeal swab collected by mobile phlebotomists. Additional blood draws and questionnaires over an approximately 2-month period could optionally be provided by prospective study participants. Before DNA extraction, blood samples from the prospective study were shipped at room temperature or frozen.

What the research found in general, with its limitations: How much clinical and demographic metadata was included differed by source and by participant, and the metadata was provided uncurated.

Sequenced input: PBMCs or T cells enriched from blood (not recorded which). This sequence uses TRBV5-1 and TRBJ2-4; 7 bases in the junction line up with TRBD2. The clonotype comes from a woman in her twenties or thirties who had recovered from COVID-19. The nucleotides read TGCGCCAGCAGCCAGCGGCCAGCGGGAAAACTCGGGATTCAGTACTTC. It encodes CASSQRPAGKLGIQYF.